What follows are 5 T cell receptor beta chains derived from one specimen sequenced in a study of blood T cell repertoires in COVID-19 (dated by TCRdb to 2020 to 2022). The library was made by the immunoSEQ multiplex PCR assay. TCRdb limited this immuneACCESS table to in-frame rearrangements with V and J called. A share of clones is missing; checked studies link under half to unresolved V genes, and the rest is unexplained. A total of some 390,000 clones appear in this sample, over 75% of them only once. The ten largest make up 0.9% to 1.2% of the sample. The sequencing sample was made of PBMCs or T cells enriched from blood (not recorded which). The receptors originated from a man younger than 45 who had recovered from COVID-19.

This clone was observed a single time. The chain employs TRBV5-1 and TRBJ1-1; 10 bases fit TRBD1. Germline CDR1 SGHRS, CDR2 YFSETQ. The CDR3 loop spans 13 amino acids. V dropped 4 bases and J dropped 11; count of bases not matched to a gene: 8. CDR3 DNA sequence: TGCGCCAGCAGCGCTGACAGGGGGCGTCGGGCTTTCTTT. Translating it yields CASSADRGRRAFF.

The CDR3 nucleotides read TGTGCCGCCAGCCGGGAGAGCGGCGAGCAGTACTTC. The encoded protein is CAASRESGEQYF. The chain carries TRBV6-5 and TRBJ2-7; possible D gene TRBD2, 6 bases. The V end lost 11 bases, the J end lost 6 bases, and 17 bases lay between the germline ends. Germline CDR1 reads MNHEY; CDR2 reads SVGAGI. The CDR3 has 12 residues.

The J gene is TRBJ2-7, the V gene TRBV14, with D possibly TRBD1 on 5 matching bases. Germline V gives CDR1 SGHDN, CDR2 FVKESK. Trimming took off 5 bases at V and 1 base at J, with 9 bases between the two ends. The CDR3 is 13 residues long. The CDR3 here is CASSYQGSYEQYF. In DNA form, the CDR3 reads TGTGCCAGCAGCTACCAGGGATCCTACGAGCAGTACTTC.

The chain recombines TRBV7-9 with TRBJ2-7, with 7 bases matching TRBD2. CDR3 length: 14 residues. Germline-derived CDR1 and CDR2 are SEHNR and FQNEAQ (reference sequence). Trimming took 7 bases from V and 3 from J; bases not matched to a gene: 9. Here the CDR3 reads CASISGEGHYEQYF. Written as DNA, the CDR3 is TGTGCCAGCATCTCGGGGGAGGGCCACTACGAGCAGTACTTC. Using reference TRBV7-9 and TRBJ2-7 for the parts outside the CDR3, the full variable domain is DTGVSQNPRHKITKRGQNVTFRCDPISEHNRLYWYRQTLGQGPEFLTYFQNEAQLEKSRLLSDRFSAERPKGSFSTLEIQRTEQGDSAMYLCASISGEGHYEQYFGPGTRLTVT.

V and J are TRBV24-1 and TRBJ2-1; TRBD2 matches at 10 bases. This CDR3 region has 16 residues. Trimming at V came to 4 bases and at J to 5 bases, leaving 7 bases not matched to a gene. CDR1 and CDR2 from the germline V gene are KGHDR and SFDVKD. CDR3 bases: TGTGCCACCAGTGACTCTAGCGGGAGAGGGCACAATGAGCAGTTCTTC. It translates to CATSDSSGRGHNEQFF.